These T cell receptor beta chains were read from a single sample in a study of regulatory and conventional T cells in RAG deficiency. The data were produced by immunoSEQ multiplex PCR, yet TCRdb's version contains in-frame clones alone and is incomplete. In the table there are 15,000 to 20,000 clones, roughly 87% of which are singletons. A further study also used this sample, focusing on regulatory T cells.

Source material: Tregs sorted from blood. The receptor set was obtained from a human donor in good health. Each CDR3 is given with its conserved first and last residue. Each record gives: CDR3 length, clone size, J gene, D gene, V gene, CDR3 DNA, CDR3 protein. A D gene is named only where the DNA matches it firmly. Clone size is not always given. Where it is, it says once, few, many or a class for expanded clones.

length: 12; size: -; J: TRBJ1-2; D: -; V: TRBV2; DNA: TGTGCCAGCAGGACGGGGAACTATGGCTACACCTTC; CDR3: CASRTGNYGYTF
length: 13; size: -; J: TRBJ1-2; D: -; V: TRBV2; DNA: TGTGCCAGCAATGAGGCGAAGGGGTTTACCTACACCTTC; CDR3: CASNEAKGFTYTF
length: 16; size: once; J: TRBJ1-5; D: -; V: TRBV18; DNA: TGTGCCAGCTCACCAGGTATCGACAGGTACAATCAGCCCCAGCATTTT; CDR3: CASSPGIDRYNQPQHF
length: 17; size: -; J: TRBJ1-5; D: TRBD1; V: TRBV15; DNA: TGTGCCACCAGCAGTCCACAGGGGATAGGTCCTAATCAGCCCCAGCATTTT; CDR3: CATSSPQGIGPNQPQHF
length: 14; size: -; J: TRBJ2-5; D: TRBD2; V: TRBV7-8; DNA: TGTGCCAGCAGCGTTAGCGGGGTCCAAGAGACCCAGTACTTC; CDR3: CASSVSGVQETQYF
length: 15; size: -; J: TRBJ1-2; D: -; V: TRBV25-1; DNA: TGTGCCGGCAGTGAAATTTATGACGTTACCGATGGCTACACCTTC; CDR3: CAGSEIYDVTDGYTF
length: 14; size: -; J: TRBJ2-3; D: TRBD2; V: TRBV5-4; DNA: TGTGCCAGCGAGGGGACTAGCGGGGAGTATACGCAGTATTTT; CDR3: CASEGTSGEYTQYF
length: 13; size: -; J: TRBJ2-7; D: -; V: TRBV5-1; DNA: TGCGCCAGCAAGTCCGACGGGGAATACGAGCAGTACTTC; CDR3: CASKSDGEYEQYF
length: 14; size: -; J: TRBJ2-3; D: TRBD2; V: TRBV30; DNA: TGTGCCTGCCACGGACTAGTTCGCACAGATACGCAGTATTTT; CDR3: CACHGLVRTDTQYF
length: 10; size: -; J: TRBJ2-1; D: TRBD2; V: TRBV5-8; DNA: TGTGCCAGCGGAGCGGGAGAGCAGTTCTTC; CDR3: CASGAGEQFF